These 10 T cell receptor beta chains were sequenced from one sample in a study of OX40 agonist ivuxolimab in advanced cancers. Profiling relied on immunoSEQ multiplex PCR, and the TCRdb table lists in-frame clones only, not all of them. The sample lists fewer than 80,000 clones, roughly 85% occurring once. The input for sequencing was CD4+ or CD8+ T cells sorted from blood, taken in a trial of the OX40 agonist ivuxolimab. The receptors shown here come from an adult with an advanced solid tumor such as melanoma, head and neck, liver or kidney cancer.

The chain carries TRBV14 and TRBJ1-1, with D possibly matching TRBD1 (5 bases). Trimming cost V 4 bases and J 5 bases, with 17 bases left between them. Germline V CDR1 and CDR2: SGHDN, FVKESK. CDR3 length: 15 amino acids. CDR3 region: CASSPLGQGKTEAFF. DNA of the CDR3: TGTGCCAGCAGCCCCTTGGGGCAGGGCAAGACTGAAGCTTTCTTT.

The chain employs TRBV6-5 and TRBJ2-5; D gene ambiguous. Germline assignment: CDR1 MNHEY and CDR2 SVGAGI. CDR3 length: 12 amino acids. Trimming took off 2 bases at V and 0 bases at J, with 1 base between the two ends. The CDR3 loop is CASSYNQETQYF. In DNA, the CDR3 is TGTGCCAGCAGTTACAACCAAGAGACCCAGTACTTC.

The chain carries TRBV7-2 and TRBJ2-7; D may match TRBD1 or TRBD2 (5 bases each). The CDR3 is 15 amino acids. V shed 5 bases and J shed 3 bases, with 17 bases lying between them. From germline, CDR1 is SGHTA and CDR2 FQGNSA. CDR3 region: CASSPVGRRDYEQYF. As DNA, the CDR3 is TGTGCCAGCAGCCCAGTGGGACGGAGAGACTACGAGCAGTACTTC. Combining the CDR3 with reference TRBV7-2 and TRBJ2-7 gives the whole variable domain GAGVSQSPSNKVTEKGKDVELRCDPISGHTALYWYRQSLGQGLEFLIYFQGNSAPDKSGLPSDRFSAERTGGSVSTLTIQRTQQEDSAVYLCASSPVGRRDYEQYFGPGTRLTVT.

The chain employs TRBV10-3 and TRBJ2-3, with D uncertain. The CDR3 contains 13 residues. V was cut by 4 bases and J by 4 bases, with 9 bases left in between. Per germline, CDR1 ENHRY and CDR2 SYGVKD. DNA of the CDR3: TGTGCCATCAGTGCTAAGAGCCCAGATACGCAGTATTTT. It encodes CAISAKSPDTQYF.

The rearrangement uses TRBV7-2 and TRBJ2-1; D is ambiguous. The germline CDR1 and CDR2 sequences are SGHTA and FQGNSA. V lost 1 base to trimming and J lost 4 bases, with 11 bases between them. The CDR3 has 15 residues. The CDR3 protein is CASSLVGLDYNEQFF. Here the CDR3 DNA reads TGTGCCAGCAGCTTAGTGGGCCTGGATTACAATGAGCAGTTCTTC.

The chain joins TRBV20-1 to TRBJ2-7, with TRBD2 identical over 7 bases. Looked up from germline, CDR1 is DFQATT and CDR2 is SNEGSKA (reference sequence). This CDR3 has 10 residues. The junction had 1 base not matched to a gene; V was cut back by 6 bases and J by 5 bases. The CDR3 sequence is CSAGGNEQYF. CDR3 DNA sequence: TGCAGTGCGGGGGGGAACGAGCAGTACTTC.

The CDR3 region is CASSPTLQNTIYF. The CDR3 DNA sequence: TGTGCCAGCAGTCCTACCTTGCAAAACACCATATATTTT. V is TRBV6-5 and J is TRBJ1-3; D ambiguous. Germline CDR1 and CDR2: MNHEY and SVGAGI. Trimming shortened V by 5 bases and J by 6 bases, and 11 bases separated the two germline ends. The CDR3 sequence is 13 residues long.

V and J are TRBV4-2 and TRBJ1-5, with 9 nucleotides matching TRBD1. V shed 1 base and J 6 bases; nucleotides not matched to a gene: 7. The CDR3 is 16 residues long. CDR1 is LGHNA, CDR2 YNFKEQ, per germline. The CDR3 region has the DNA TGTGCCAGCAGCCAAGTAGGGACAGGGTCATTTCAGCCCCAGCATTTT. This codes for CASSQVGTGSFQPQHF.

The chain is built from TRBV6-5 and TRBJ1-1; maybe TRBD1 (5 bases). V dropped 5 bases and J dropped 11 bases, with 18 bases sitting between them. Germline V gene data show CDR1 as MNHEY and CDR2 as SVGAGI. The CDR3 totals 13 residues. The CDR3 region is CASSNRDRRIAFF. For the CDR3, the DNA is TGTGCCAGCAGTAACCGGGACCGCAGAATTGCTTTCTTT.

This chain joins TRBV7-9 and TRBJ1-2, with a possible D match to TRBD1 (6 bases). The CDR3 totals 15 residues. The germline gives CDR1 SEHNR, CDR2 FQNEAQ (reference sequence). Trimming removed 4 bases at V and 8 bases at J, with 20 bases between. CDR3 amino acids: CASSSRTDPSLGYTF. The CDR3 coding sequence is TGTGCCAGCAGCTCCAGGACAGACCCGTCTTTGGGCTACACCTTC. Looking up the rest from reference TRBV7-9 and TRBJ1-2 gives the full variable domain: DTGVSQNPRHKITKRGQNVTFRCDPISEHNRLYWYRQTLGQGPEFLTYFQNEAQLEKSRLLSDRFSAERPKGSFSTLEIQRTEQGDSAMYLCASSSRTDPSLGYTFGSGTRLTVV.